The 14 T cell receptor beta chains below come from one sample, sequenced in a study of blood T cell repertoires in COVID-19. Profiled with immunoSEQ multiplex PCR; TCRdb holds only in-frame clones, not every one. This sample has just over 300,000 clones; around 86% occur once, and the top ten carry around 4.6%. The sample taken for sequencing was PBMCs or T cells enriched from blood (not recorded which). The origin of the receptors is a man under 40 who had recovered from COVID-19.

The genes are TRBV3-1 (or the pseudogene TRBV3-2) and TRBJ2-2; D might be TRBD2 (7 bases). CDR1 and CDR2 (germline): LGHDT, YNNKEL (reference sequence). V dropped 4 bases and J dropped 6 bases, with 15 bases sitting between them. The CDR3 covers 15 residues. CDR3 residues: CASSPRTRGAGELFF. The CDR3 nucleotides read TGTGCCAGCAGCCCTCGGACTAGGGGGGCCGGGGAGCTGTTTTTT.

This clone was counted a few times. The V call is TRBV2, the J call TRBJ1-5, with 7 bases aligning to TRBD1. The trim removed 3 bases at V and 6 bases at J, leaving 5 bases unmatched. The CDR3 is made up of 14 amino acids. Germline values: CDR1 SNHLY, CDR2 FYNNEI. The CDR3 spells CASSDSDRAQPQHF. As DNA, the CDR3 is TGTGCCAGCAGTGATTCTGACAGGGCTCAGCCCCAGCATTTT. The whole variable domain, filled in from reference TRBV2 and TRBJ1-5, reads EPEVTQTPSHQVTQMGQEVILRCVPISNHLYFYWYRQILGQKVEFLVSFYNNEISEKSEIFDDQFSVERPDGSNFTLKIRSTKLEDSAMYFCASSDSDRAQPQHFGDGTRLSIL.

The chain employs TRBV9 and TRBJ2-3, with D maybe TRBD2 (5 bases). This CDR3 has 18 amino acids. Germline assignment: CDR1 SGDLS and CDR2 YYNGEE. V lost 0 bases, J lost 1 base, and 18 bases lay in between. CDR3 amino acids: CASSVARRRPTGTDTQYF. As DNA, the CDR3 is TGTGCCAGCAGCGTAGCTAGGAGGAGGCCGACCGGCACAGATACGCAGTATTTT.

The rearrangement links TRBV15 to TRBJ2-1, with a possible D match to TRBD2 (5 bases). The CDR3 totals 16 residues. Germline-derived CDR1 and CDR2 are LNHNV and YYDKDF (reference sequence). The V gene lost 0 bases and the J gene lost 0 bases, with 9 bases spanning the gap. The CDR3 region has the DNA TGTGCCACCAGCAGAGATCGGGGAAGCTCCTACAATGAGCAGTTCTTC. This encodes CATSRDRGSSYNEQFF.

The CDR3 region has the DNA TGCGCCAGCAGCACCCGGCTGGACAGTGACCAAGAGACCCAGTACTTC. Its protein product is CASSTRLDSDQETQYF. The V call is TRBV10-2, the J call TRBJ2-5; possibly TRBD1 for D (6 bases). CDR1 is WSHSY and CDR2 is SAAADI in the germline V gene. Trimming removed 6 bases from V and 0 bases from J, with 17 bases in between. This CDR3 is built from 16 residues.

This chain connects TRBV28 to TRBJ2-1; D is ambiguous. The CDR3 has 15 amino acids. Germline V gives CDR1 MDHEN, CDR2 SYDVKM. V gave up 3 bases and J gave up 0 bases, with 9 bases separating them. Here the CDR3 DNA reads TGTGCCAGCAGTTTCATTGAGAGCTCCTACAATGAGCAGTTCTTC. This codes for CASSFIESSYNEQFF.

The chain uses TRBV20-1 and TRBJ1-5; D perhaps matches TRBD1 (5 bases). The length of the CDR3 is 11 residues. Germline V gives CDR1 DFQATT, CDR2 SNEGSKA (reference sequence). Trimming removed 3 bases from V and 6 bases from J, with 6 bases in between. The CDR3 loop reads CSASGAQPQHF. The CDR3, as DNA: TGCAGTGCTAGTGGGGCTCAGCCCCAGCATTTT.

This clone is a singleton in its sample. This chain joins TRBV7-9 and TRBJ2-7; 9 nucleotides agree with TRBD1. Germline V gene sequence: CDR1 SEHNR, CDR2 FQNEAQ (reference sequence). V shed 9 bases and J 4 bases; nucleotides not matched to a gene: 7. CDR3 length: 13 residues. CDR3 bases: TGTGCCAGTATACCGGGACAGGGTTACGAGCAGTACTTC. Protein: CASIPGQGYEQYF.

The rearrangement uses TRBV7-9 and TRBJ1-1; 9 nucleotides line up with TRBD1. The trim removed 9 bases at V and 1 base at J, leaving 9 bases unmatched. Per the germline V gene, CDR1 is SEHNR and CDR2 is FQNEAQ (reference sequence). The CDR3 covers 15 residues. CDR3 coding DNA: TGTGCCAGTCCCACGGGACAGGGATCGAACACTGAAGCTTTCTTT. As protein: CASPTGQGSNTEAFF.

The chain carries TRBV11-3 and TRBJ2-7; D possibly corresponds to TRBD1 (5 bases). V gave up 5 bases and J gave up 3 bases, with 11 bases separating them. CDR1 SGHNT and CDR2 YENEEA come from the germline V gene. This CDR3 comprises 13 residues. CDR3 in DNA: TGTGCCAGCAGCCCCCCGGACAACTACGAGCAGTACTTC. Translating gives CASSPPDNYEQYF.

The J gene is TRBJ1-5, the V gene TRBV7-9, with D possibly TRBD1 on 6 matching bases. Germline V CDR1 and CDR2: SEHNR, FQNEAQ (reference sequence). V gave up 4 bases and J gave up 6 bases, with 16 bases separating them. The CDR3 runs 15 residues. The CDR3 region is CASSSETHRAQPQHF. In DNA, the CDR3 is TGTGCCAGCAGCTCAGAGACTCACAGGGCTCAGCCCCAGCATTTT.

The rearrangement links TRBV7-2 to TRBJ1-4; D might be TRBD1 (5 bases). Germline CDR1 and CDR2: SGHTA and FQGNSA. The CDR3 length is 14 residues. The V end lost 1 base, the J end lost 8 bases, and 11 bases lay between the germline ends. Here the CDR3 DNA reads TGTGCCAGCAGCTTAGTGGCAGGGCGGGAAAAACTGTTTTTT. Residues: CASSLVAGREKLFF.

The gene calls are TRBV7-2 and TRBJ2-7, with 10 positions matching TRBD2. The V gene end was trimmed by 4 bases and the J gene end by 3 bases; junction bases not matched to a gene: 6. CDR1 SGHTA and CDR2 FQGNSA come from the germline V gene. CDR3 length: 15 amino acids. CDR3 region: CASSSEREGIYEQYF. The CDR3 DNA reads TGTGCCAGCAGCTCTGAGCGGGAGGGAATCTACGAGCAGTACTTC.

This chain connects TRBV10-3 to TRBJ2-1; 14 bases map to TRBD2. V lost 2 bases to trimming and J lost 6 bases; unmatched junction nucleotides: 6. This CDR3 contains 17 residues. Germline V gene data show CDR1 as ENHRY and CDR2 as SYGVKD. The chain's CDR3 is CAISEPGLAGALNEQFF. The CDR3 nucleotides are TGTGCCATCAGTGAGCCGGGACTAGCGGGAGCACTCAATGAGCAGTTCTTC.